This T cell receptor beta chain originates from a study of OX40 agonist ivuxolimab in advanced cancers. Background on the study: The treatment was a fully human IgG2 OX40 agonist, ivuxolimab.

Measured with immunoSEQ multiplex PCR; TCRdb has only the in-frame clones, and not every one. This table holds 40,000 to 50,000 clones, around nine tenths found once. The sample here was CD4+ or CD8+ T cells sorted from blood, taken in a trial of the OX40 agonist ivuxolimab. The receptor comes from an adult with an advanced solid tumor such as melanoma, head and neck, liver or kidney cancer.

CDR3 in amino acids: CASSWGLAGESPSYNEQFF. The DNA of the CDR3 is TGTGCCAGCAGTTGGGGACTAGCGGGAGAATCACCCTCCTACAATGAGCAGTTCTTC. J is TRBJ2-1 and V is TRBV28; TRBD2 agrees at 14 bases. The CDR3 covers 19 residues. J lost 0 bases, V lost 4 bases, and 8 bases had no gene match. Germline CDR1 is MDHEN and CDR2 is SYDVKM.